Listed here is a single TCR beta chain. Its antigen remains unknown. One junction end does not reproduce the germline sequence, and a read error may be involved. PCR amplification relied on 60 Vbeta primers (plus 13 Jbeta primers). The data were produced by immunoSEQ multiplex PCR, yet TCRdb's version contains in-frame clones alone and is incomplete. Reported are 45,000 to 60,000 clones; the ten largest clones contain about a sixth. The data derive from a study of cytomegalovirus exposure and HLA in healthy donors. Study-level findings and limits: Presence/absence comparisons presumed near-even sequencing depth among donors.

This CDR3 is built from 16 residues. The V gene's germline CDR1 is SSHAT and CDR2 FNYEAQ (reference sequence). When sampled, the donors appeared nominally healthy, though they likely had unrecorded immune exposures. The sequence was obtained from a male donor in good health and CMV-seronegative. Sequencing input: PBMCs. V usage is TRBV7-7 and J usage is TRBJ2-2; TRBD1 matches 7 bases. The CDR3 is CASSPTGEENTGELFF. CDR3 coding DNA: TGTGCTAGCAGCCCCACAGGGGAAGAAAACACCGGGGAGCTGTTTTTT.